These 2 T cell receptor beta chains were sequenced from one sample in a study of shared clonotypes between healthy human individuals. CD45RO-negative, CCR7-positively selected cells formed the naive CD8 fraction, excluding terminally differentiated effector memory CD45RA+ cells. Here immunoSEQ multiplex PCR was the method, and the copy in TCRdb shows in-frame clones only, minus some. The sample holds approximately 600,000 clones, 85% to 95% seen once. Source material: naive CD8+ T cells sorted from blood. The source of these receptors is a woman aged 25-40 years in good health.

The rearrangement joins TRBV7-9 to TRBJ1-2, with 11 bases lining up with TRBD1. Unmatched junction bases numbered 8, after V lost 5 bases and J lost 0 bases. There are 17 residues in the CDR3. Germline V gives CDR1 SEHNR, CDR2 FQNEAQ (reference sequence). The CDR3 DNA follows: TGTGCCAGCAGCCCTTGGGACAGGGGGGAAGCTAACTATGGCTACACCTTC. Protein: CASSPWDRGEANYGYTF. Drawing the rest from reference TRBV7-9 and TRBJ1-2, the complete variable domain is DTGVSQNPRHKITKRGQNVTFRCDPISEHNRLYWYRQTLGQGPEFLTYFQNEAQLEKSRLLSDRFSAERPKGSFSTLEIQRTEQGDSAMYLCASSPWDRGEANYGYTFGSGTRLTVV.

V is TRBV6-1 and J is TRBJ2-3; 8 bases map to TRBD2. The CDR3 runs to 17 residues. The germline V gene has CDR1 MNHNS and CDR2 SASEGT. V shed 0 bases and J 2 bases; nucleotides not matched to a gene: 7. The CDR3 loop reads CASSEAHPAGVTDTQYF. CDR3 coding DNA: TGTGCCAGCAGTGAAGCGCACCCAGCGGGAGTCACAGATACGCAGTATTTT.